What follows is one T cell receptor (beta chain) and its context. Its antigen is not known. The entry originates in a study of PD-1 blockade in mismatch repair-deficient tumors. For the study at large: Enrolled about 2013-2017, patients had progressing, pretreated mismatch repair-deficient cancers of approximately 13 types. Overall study results and limits: Rapid post-treatment expansion, then contraction, generally preceding radiologic response, marked tumor-resident clones.

The table came from immunoSEQ multiplex PCR; TCRdb's copy has only in-frame clones and leaves some out. The sample contains tens of thousands of clones, more than 80% of which appear only once. All patients were mismatch repair deficient, assessed by either PCR or immunohistochemistry. TCR sequencing covered a few patients who responded to pembrolizumab. Germline V gene sequence: CDR1 LGHNA, CDR2 YNFKEQ. V was cut by 4 bases and J by 1 base, with 14 bases left in between. The CDR3 consists of 15 residues. This material consisted of peripheral blood, taken 12 weeks after starting pembrolizumab. The TCR comes from an adult with mismatch repair-deficient cancer. This chain joins TRBV4-2 and TRBJ2-7; D is perhaps TRBD2 (5 bases). CDR3 nucleotide sequence: TGTGCCAGCAGCCCCCCGGGGTCTCCTTCCTACGAGCAGTACTTC. Amino acid sequence: CASSPPGSPSYEQYF.